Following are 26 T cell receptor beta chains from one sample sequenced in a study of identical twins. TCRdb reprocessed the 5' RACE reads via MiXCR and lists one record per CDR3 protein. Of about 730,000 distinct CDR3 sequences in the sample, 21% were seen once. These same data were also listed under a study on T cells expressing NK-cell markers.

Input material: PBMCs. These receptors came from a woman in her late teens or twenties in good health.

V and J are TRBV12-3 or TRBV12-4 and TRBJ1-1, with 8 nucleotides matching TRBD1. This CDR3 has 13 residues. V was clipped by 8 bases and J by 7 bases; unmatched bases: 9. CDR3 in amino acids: CASGRQGRNEAFF. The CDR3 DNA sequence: TGTGCCAGCGGACGACAGGGGAGGAATGAAGCTTTCTTT.

CDR3 DNA: TGTGCCGGAGGTGTGGACACCGGGGAGCTGTTTTTT. It yields the protein CAGGVDTGELFF. J is TRBJ2-2 and V is TRBV12-3 or TRBV12-4; maybe TRBD2 (5 bases). The CDR3 runs 12 residues. V was pared by 11 bases and J by 3 bases, with 10 bases between.

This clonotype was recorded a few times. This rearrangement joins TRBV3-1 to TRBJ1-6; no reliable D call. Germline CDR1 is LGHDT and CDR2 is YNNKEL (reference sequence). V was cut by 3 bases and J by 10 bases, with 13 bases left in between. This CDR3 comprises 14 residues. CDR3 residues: CASSQTKGGSPLHF. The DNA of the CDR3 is TGTGCCAGCAGCCAGACCAAAGGAGGATCACCCCTCCACTTT.

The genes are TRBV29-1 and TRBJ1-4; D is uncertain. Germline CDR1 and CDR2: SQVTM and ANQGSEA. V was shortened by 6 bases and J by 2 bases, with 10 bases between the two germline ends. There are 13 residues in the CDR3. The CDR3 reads CSVLGGTNEKLFF. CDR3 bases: TGCAGCGTCCTTGGAGGGACTAATGAAAAACTGTTTTTT.

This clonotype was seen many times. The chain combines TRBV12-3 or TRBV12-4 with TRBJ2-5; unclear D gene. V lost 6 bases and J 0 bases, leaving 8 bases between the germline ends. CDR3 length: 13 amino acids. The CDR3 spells CASRPTYQETQYF. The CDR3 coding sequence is TGTGCCAGCAGACCTACGTACCAAGAGACCCAGTACTTC.

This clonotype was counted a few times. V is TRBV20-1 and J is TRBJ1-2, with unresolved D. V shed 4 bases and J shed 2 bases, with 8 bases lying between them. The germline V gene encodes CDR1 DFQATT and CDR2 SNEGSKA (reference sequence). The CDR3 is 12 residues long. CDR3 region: CSAKEQNYGYTF. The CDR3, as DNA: TGCAGTGCTAAAGAACAGAACTATGGCTACACCTTC.

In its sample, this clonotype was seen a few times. The CDR3 DNA reads as TGCGCCAGCAGCACCGCGACGGGGTCCAACACCGGGGAGCTGTTTTTT. Its translation is CASSTATGSNTGELFF. The rearrangement joins TRBV5-1 to TRBJ2-2, with D possibly TRBD2 on 5 matching bases. Trimming cost V 4 bases and J 2 bases, with 15 bases left between them. The germline gives CDR1 SGHRS, CDR2 YFSETQ. This CDR3 comprises 16 residues.

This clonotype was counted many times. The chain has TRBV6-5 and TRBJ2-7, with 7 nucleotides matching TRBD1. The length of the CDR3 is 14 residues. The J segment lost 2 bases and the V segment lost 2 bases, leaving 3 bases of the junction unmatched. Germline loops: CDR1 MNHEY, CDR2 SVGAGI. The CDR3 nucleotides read TGTGCCAGCAGTTACAATCAGGGGGCCTACGAGCAGTACTTC. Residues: CASSYNQGAYEQYF.

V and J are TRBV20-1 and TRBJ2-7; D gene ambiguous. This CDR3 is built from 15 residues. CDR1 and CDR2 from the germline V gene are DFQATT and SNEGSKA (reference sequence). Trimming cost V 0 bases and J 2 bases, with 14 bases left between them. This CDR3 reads CSARDRGPSTYEQYF. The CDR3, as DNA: TGCAGTGCTAGAGATCGCGGCCCGTCTACCTACGAGCAGTACTTC.

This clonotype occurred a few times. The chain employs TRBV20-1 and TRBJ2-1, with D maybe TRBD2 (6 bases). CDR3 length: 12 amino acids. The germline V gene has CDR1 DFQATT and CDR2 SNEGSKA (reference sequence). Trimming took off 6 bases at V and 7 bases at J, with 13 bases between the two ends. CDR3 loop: CSAGLTTNEQFF. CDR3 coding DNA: TGCAGTGCCGGACTAACAACAAATGAGCAGTTCTTC.

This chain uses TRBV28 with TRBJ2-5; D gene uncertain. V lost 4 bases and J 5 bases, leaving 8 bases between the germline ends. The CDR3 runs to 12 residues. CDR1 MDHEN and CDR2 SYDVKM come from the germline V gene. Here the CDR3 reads CASSSVWETQYF. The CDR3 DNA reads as TGTGCCAGCAGTTCTGTTTGGGAGACCCAGTACTTC.

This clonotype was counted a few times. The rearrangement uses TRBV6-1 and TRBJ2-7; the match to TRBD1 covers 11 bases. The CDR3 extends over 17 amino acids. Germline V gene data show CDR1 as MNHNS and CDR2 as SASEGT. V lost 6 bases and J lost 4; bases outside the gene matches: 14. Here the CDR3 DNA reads TGTGCCAGCAGCCTGTGGACAGGGGGCACGAATCAGTACGAGCAGTACTTC. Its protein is CASSLWTGGTNQYEQYF.

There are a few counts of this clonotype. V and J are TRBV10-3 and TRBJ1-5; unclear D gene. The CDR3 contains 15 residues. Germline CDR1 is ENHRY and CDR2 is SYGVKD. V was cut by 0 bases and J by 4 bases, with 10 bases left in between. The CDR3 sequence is CAISESMGRNQPQHF. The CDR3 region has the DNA TGTGCCATCAGTGAGTCGATGGGTAGGAATCAGCCCCAGCATTTT.

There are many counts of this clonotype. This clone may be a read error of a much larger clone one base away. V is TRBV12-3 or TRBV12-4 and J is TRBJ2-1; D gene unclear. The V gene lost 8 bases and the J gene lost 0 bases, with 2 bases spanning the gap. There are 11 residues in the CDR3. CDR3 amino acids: CASGSYNEQFF. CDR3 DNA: TGTGCCAGCGGCTCCTACAATGAGCAGTTCTTC.

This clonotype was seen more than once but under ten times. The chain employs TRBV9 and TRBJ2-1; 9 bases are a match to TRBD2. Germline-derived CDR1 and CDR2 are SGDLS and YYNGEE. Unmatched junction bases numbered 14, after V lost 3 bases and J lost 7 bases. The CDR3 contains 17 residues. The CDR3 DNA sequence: TGTGCCAGCAGCGGTTCCCCCGCGCGGCGGGAGGGAAATGAGCAGTTCTTC. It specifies CASSGSPARREGNEQFF.

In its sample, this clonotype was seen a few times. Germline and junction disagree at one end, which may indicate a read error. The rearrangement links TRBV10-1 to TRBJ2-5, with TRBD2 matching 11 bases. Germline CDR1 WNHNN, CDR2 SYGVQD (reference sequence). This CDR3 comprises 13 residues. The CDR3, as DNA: TGCGCCAGCAGTGAGTCAGCTAGCGGGAGGATCTTTTTC. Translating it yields CASSESASGRIFF.

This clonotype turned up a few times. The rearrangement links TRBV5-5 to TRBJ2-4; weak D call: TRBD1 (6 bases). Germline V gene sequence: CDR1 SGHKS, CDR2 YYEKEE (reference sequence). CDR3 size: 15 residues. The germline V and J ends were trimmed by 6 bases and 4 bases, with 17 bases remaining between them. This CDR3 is CASTQTRDKKNIQYF. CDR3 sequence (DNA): TGTGCCAGCACCCAAACTCGGGACAAAAAAAACATTCAGTACTTC.

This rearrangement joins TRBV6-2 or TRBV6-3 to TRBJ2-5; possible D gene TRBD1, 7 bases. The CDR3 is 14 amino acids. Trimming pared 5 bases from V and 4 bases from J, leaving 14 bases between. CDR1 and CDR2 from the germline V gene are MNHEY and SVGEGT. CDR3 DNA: TGTGCCAGCAGTCGACAGGGAGGTCGAGAGACCCAGTACTTC. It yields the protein CASSRQGGRETQYF.

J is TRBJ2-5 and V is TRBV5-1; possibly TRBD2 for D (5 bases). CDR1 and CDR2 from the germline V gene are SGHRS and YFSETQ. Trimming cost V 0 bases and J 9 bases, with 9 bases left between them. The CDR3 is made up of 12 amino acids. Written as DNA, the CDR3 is TGCGCCAGCAGCTTGGATTGGGAGCCCCAGTACTTC. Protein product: CASSLDWEPQYF.

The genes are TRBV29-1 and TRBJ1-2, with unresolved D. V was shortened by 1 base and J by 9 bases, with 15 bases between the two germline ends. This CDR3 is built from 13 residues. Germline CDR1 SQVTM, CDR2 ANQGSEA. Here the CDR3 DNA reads TGCAGCGTTGAAGGGGCAACTCGCGAGAGCTACACCTTC. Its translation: CSVEGATRESYTF.

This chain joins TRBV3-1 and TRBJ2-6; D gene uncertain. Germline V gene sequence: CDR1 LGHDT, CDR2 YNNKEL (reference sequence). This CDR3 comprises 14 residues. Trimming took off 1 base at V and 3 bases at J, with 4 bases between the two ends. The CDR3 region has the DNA TGTGCCAGCAGCCAAGTTGGTGGGGCCAACGTCCTGACTTTC. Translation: CASSQVGGANVLTF.

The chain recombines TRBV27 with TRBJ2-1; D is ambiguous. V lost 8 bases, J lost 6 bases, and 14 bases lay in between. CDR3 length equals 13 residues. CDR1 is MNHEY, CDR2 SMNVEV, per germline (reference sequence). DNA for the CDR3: TGTGCCAGCGCTATCCGAGGACGCAATGAGCAGTTCTTC. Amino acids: CASAIRGRNEQFF.

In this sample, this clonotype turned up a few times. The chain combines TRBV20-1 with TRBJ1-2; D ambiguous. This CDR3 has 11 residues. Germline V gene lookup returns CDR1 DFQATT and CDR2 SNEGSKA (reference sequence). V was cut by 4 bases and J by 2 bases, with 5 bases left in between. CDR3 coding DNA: TGCAGTGCTACGCTCAACTATGGCTACACCTTC. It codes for CSATLNYGYTF.

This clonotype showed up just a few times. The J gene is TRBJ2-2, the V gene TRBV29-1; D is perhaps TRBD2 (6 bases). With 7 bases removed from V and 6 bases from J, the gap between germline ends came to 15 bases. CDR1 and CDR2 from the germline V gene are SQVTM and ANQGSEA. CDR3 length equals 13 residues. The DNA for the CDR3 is TGCAGCGCGCGTACAGGAGGGGCCGGGGAGCTGTTTTTT. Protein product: CSARTGGAGELFF.

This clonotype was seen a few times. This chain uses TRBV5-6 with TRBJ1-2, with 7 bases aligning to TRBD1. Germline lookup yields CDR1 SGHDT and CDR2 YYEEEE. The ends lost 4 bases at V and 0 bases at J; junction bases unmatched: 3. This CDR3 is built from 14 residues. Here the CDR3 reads CASSAGQANYGYTF. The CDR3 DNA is TGTGCCAGCAGCGCAGGACAGGCTAACTATGGCTACACCTTC. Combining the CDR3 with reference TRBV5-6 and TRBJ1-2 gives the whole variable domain DAGVTQSPTHLIKTRGQQVTLRCSPKSGHDTVSWYQQALGQGPQFIFQYYEEEERQRGNFPDRFSGHQFPNYSSELNVNALLLGDSALYLCASSAGQANYGYTFGSGTRLTVV.

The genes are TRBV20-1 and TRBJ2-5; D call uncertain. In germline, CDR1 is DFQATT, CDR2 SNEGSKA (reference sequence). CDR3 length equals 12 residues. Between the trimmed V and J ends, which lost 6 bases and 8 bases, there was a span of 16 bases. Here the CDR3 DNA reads TGCAGTGCAGCGAGCGTTGGGGTCACCCAGTACTTC. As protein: CSAASVGVTQYF.